Below are 24 T cell receptor beta chains sequenced from a single sample in a study of blood T cell repertoires in COVID-19. Sequencing was performed with immunoSEQ multiplex PCR; in TCRdb, only in-frame clones are kept and a portion is missing. Here the sample spans roughly 300,000 clones, roughly 90% being singletons. Sequencing was carried out using peripheral blood. The receptor source for this set is a man aged 18-30 years who had recovered from COVID-19.

This clone was picked up a small number of times. The chain employs TRBV10-2 and TRBJ2-1, with TRBD2 matching over 8 bases. The V and J ends lost 2 bases and 3 bases, in that order; junction bases with no gene match: 3. Germline V lookup: CDR1 WSHSY, CDR2 SAAADI. The CDR3 runs to 15 residues. The CDR3 spells CASSEGAGVYNEQFF. CDR3 bases: TGCGCCAGCAGTGAGGGAGCGGGGGTCTACAATGAGCAGTTCTTC.

The chain links TRBV6-5 to TRBJ2-4; maybe TRBD2 (5 bases). Germline CDR1 reads MNHEY; CDR2 reads SVGAGI. The CDR3 covers 13 residues. V lost 0 bases, J lost 9 bases, and 9 bases lay in between. In DNA form, the CDR3 reads TGTGCCAGCAGTTACTCGCAAGAGGGCATTCAGTACTTC. This gives the protein CASSYSQEGIQYF.

This sequence joins TRBV19 and TRBJ1-5; D is ambiguous. This CDR3 contains 15 residues. Germline CDR1 is LNHDA and CDR2 is SQIVND (reference sequence). V lost 2 bases to trimming and J lost 3 bases, with 11 bases between them. The CDR3 reads CASSIFGGINQPQHF. CDR3 nucleotide sequence: TGTGCCAGTAGTATATTCGGAGGGATCAATCAGCCCCAGCATTTT.

The chain has TRBV5-5 and TRBJ1-4, with no clear D. The V end was cut by 0 bases, the J end by 7 bases, with 7 bases between. Germline CDR1 and CDR2: SGHKS and YYEKEE (reference sequence). The CDR3 covers 13 residues. CDR3 region: CASSLESGEKLFF. The CDR3 coding sequence is TGTGCCAGCAGCTTGGAATCCGGTGAAAAACTGTTTTTT.

The gene calls are TRBV5-1 and TRBJ1-2; possibly TRBD1 for D (5 bases). CDR3 length: 14 amino acids. Trimming pared 0 bases from V and 4 bases from J, leaving 10 bases between. The V gene's germline CDR1 is SGHRS and CDR2 YFSETQ. DNA of the CDR3: TGCGCCAGCAGCTTGGAGGGGTTCCCCTATGGCTACACCTTC. Translating gives CASSLEGFPYGYTF.

This clone has more than one count but fewer than ten. The chain is built from TRBV10-3 and TRBJ2-7, with TRBD2 identical over 9 bases. With V trimmed by 3 bases and J by 6 bases, 9 bases remained unmatched. CDR1 ENHRY and CDR2 SYGVKD come from the germline V gene. The CDR3 is 15 amino acids. DNA of the CDR3: TGTGCCATCAGTGAAGGGGTTAGCGGGAGAGGCGAGCAGTACTTC. Translated, it gives CAISEGVSGRGEQYF.

V usage is TRBV27 and J usage is TRBJ2-2, with unresolved D. The CDR3 runs to 13 residues. Trimming shortened V by 2 bases and J by 6 bases, and 7 bases separated the two germline ends. Germline V gene lookup returns CDR1 MNHEY and CDR2 SMNVEV (reference sequence). CDR3 nucleotides: TGTGCCAGCAGTTTAGGGCCCCCCGGGGAGCTGTTTTTT. It codes for CASSLGPPGELFF.

The chain joins TRBV2 to TRBJ2-3; 11 bases align to TRBD1. V was pared by 6 bases and J by 4 bases, with 9 bases of the junction left unmatched. The germline CDR1 and CDR2 sequences are SNHLY and FYNNEI. This CDR3 has 16 residues. Here the CDR3 reads CASREGQGVSPDTQYF. CDR3 sequence (DNA): TGTGCCAGCAGGGAGGGACAGGGGGTTTCCCCAGATACGCAGTATTTT. The full variable domain, with the rest looked up from reference TRBV2 and TRBJ2-3, is EPEVTQTPSHQVTQMGQEVILRCVPISNHLYFYWYRQILGQKVEFLVSFYNNEISEKSEIFDDQFSVERPDGSNFTLKIRSTKLEDSAMYFCASREGQGVSPDTQYFGPGTRLTVL.

CDR3 amino acids: CASSDPPRLAEYNEQFF. In DNA form, the CDR3 reads TGCGCCAGCAGTGACCCTCCGCGACTAGCGGAATACAATGAGCAGTTCTTC. This rearrangement joins TRBV10-1 to TRBJ2-1; 9 positions agree with TRBD2. The CDR3 consists of 17 residues. The junction had 10 bases not matched to a gene; V was cut back by 3 bases and J by 4 bases. Per germline, CDR1 WNHNN and CDR2 SYGVQD (reference sequence).

The chain has TRBV4-3 and TRBJ1-1, with D perhaps matching TRBD1 (6 bases). Germline V gives CDR1 LGHNA, CDR2 YSLEER. The V and J ends lost 4 bases and 1 base respectively, with 13 bases between them. This CDR3 has 15 amino acids. Here the CDR3 reads CASSPQGGSNTEAFF. CDR3 nucleotides: TGCGCCAGCAGCCCCCAAGGGGGTTCGAACACTGAAGCTTTCTTT.

The gene calls are TRBV6-6 and TRBJ2-5; 11 bases are shared with TRBD1. There are 15 residues in the CDR3. The trim removed 6 bases at V and 5 bases at J, leaving 8 bases unmatched. CDR1 MNHNY and CDR2 SVGAGI come from the germline V gene (reference sequence). The CDR3 protein is CASSNPWTGGETQYF. In DNA form, the CDR3 reads TGTGCCAGCAGCAACCCATGGACAGGGGGCGAGACCCAGTACTTC.

This rearrangement joins TRBV28 to TRBJ1-4; D unresolved. The V gene's germline CDR1 is MDHEN and CDR2 SYDVKM. Trimming took 1 base from V and 8 from J, leaving 14 bases between them. This CDR3 region has 15 residues. CDR3 amino acids: CASSLSLLRREKLFF. The CDR3 bases are TGTGCCAGCAGTTTATCACTCCTCCGGCGGGAAAAACTGTTTTTT. The whole variable domain, filled in from reference TRBV28 and TRBJ1-4, reads DVKVTQSSRYLVKRTGEKVFLECVQDMDHENMFWYRQDPGLGLRLIYFSYDVKMKEKGDIPEGYSVSREKKERFSLILESASTNQTSMYLCASSLSLLRREKLFFGSGTQLSVL.

CDR3 bases: TGTGCCAGCAGCGCCCTGGGACTAGCGGGAGGTAATGAGCAGTTCTTC. Translated, it gives CASSALGLAGGNEQFF. The V call is TRBV9, the J call TRBJ2-1; TRBD2 matches 15 bases. The V gene's germline CDR1 is SGDLS and CDR2 YYNGEE. The J segment lost 7 bases and the V segment lost 3 bases, leaving 5 bases of the junction unmatched. The CDR3 loop spans 16 amino acids.

This clone was seen a single time. This chain links TRBV23-1 with TRBJ1-2; the D gene is possibly TRBD1 (6 bases). TRBV23-1 is designated an ORF whose function remains uncertain. Trimming took off 2 bases at V and 4 bases at J, with 11 bases between the two ends. The CDR3 consists of 14 residues. The CDR3 DNA reads as TGCGCCAGCAGTCAACCACAGGGTATCTATGGCTACACCTTC. It codes for CASSQPQGIYGYTF.

J is TRBJ1-6 and V is TRBV4-1; perhaps TRBD1 as D (5 bases). CDR3 length equals 17 residues. V was pared by 0 bases and J by 6 bases, with 15 bases between. CDR1 and CDR2 (germline): MGHRA, YSYEKL. The CDR3 reads CASSQDIRVTPNSPLHF. Written as DNA, the CDR3 is TGCGCCAGCAGCCAAGATATCAGGGTGACCCCTAATTCACCCCTCCACTTT.

The rearrangement uses TRBV2 and TRBJ1-3; TRBD1 might be the D (5 bases). Germline CDR1 reads SNHLY; CDR2 reads FYNNEI. The CDR3 contains 14 residues. With 3 bases removed from V and 2 bases from J, the gap between germline ends came to 8 bases. The CDR3 DNA reads TGTGCCAGCAGTGAGTGGGGGGCTGGAAACACCATATATTTT. Its protein is CASSEWGAGNTIYF.

This chain links TRBV15 with TRBJ2-5; TRBD1 is a possible D gene (5 bases). The CDR3 spans 13 residues. The germline V gene encodes CDR1 LNHNV and CDR2 YYDKDF (reference sequence). The V end was cut by 3 bases, the J end by 5 bases, with 10 bases between. The CDR3 DNA reads as TGTGCCACCAGCAGGGACATTATGGAGACCCAGTACTTC. Residues: CATSRDIMETQYF.

This rearrangement joins TRBV6-2 or TRBV6-3 to TRBJ2-2; D perhaps matches TRBD1 (5 bases). The length of the CDR3 is 15 residues. Germline V gene lookup returns CDR1 MNHEY and CDR2 SVGEGT. V was clipped by 0 bases and J by 5 bases, with 10 bases between them. CDR3 DNA: TGTGCCAGCAGTTACTCGAGACAGACGACCGGGGAGCTGTTTTTT. Translation gives CASSYSRQTTGELFF.

The rearrangement joins TRBV12-3 or TRBV12-4 to TRBJ1-2; 9 bases fit TRBD1. The CDR3 is 11 amino acids. After removal of 5 bases from V and 8 bases from J, the junction contained 0 bases not matched to a gene. CDR3 coding DNA: TGTGCCAGCAGTGGGACAGGGGGCTACACCTTC. Translation: CASSGTGGYTF.

V usage is TRBV3-1 (or the pseudogene TRBV3-2) and J usage is TRBJ1-5; D unclear. This CDR3 spans 13 amino acids. The ends were cut back, 4 bases at V and 5 bases at J, with 9 bases in the middle. Germline V gene sequence: CDR1 LGHDT, CDR2 YNNKEL (reference sequence). CDR3 region: CASSPFLDQPQHF. The DNA for the CDR3 is TGTGCCAGCAGCCCTTTCTTAGATCAGCCCCAGCATTTT.

The chain employs TRBV21-1 and TRBJ1-1; the table assigns TRBD1, which was not confirmed against the DNA. TRBV21-1 is listed as a pseudogene. The CDR3 totals 15 residues. CDR3 sequence: CASSKVDRLQHGAFF. DNA for the CDR3: TGTGCCAGCAGCAAAGTGGACAGGCTCCAACATGGGGCTTTCTTT.

The gene calls are TRBV6-2 or TRBV6-3 and TRBJ1-1, with D possibly TRBD1 on 6 matching bases. Per germline, CDR1 MNHEY and CDR2 SVGEGT. Between the trimmed V and J ends, which lost 5 bases and 1 base, there was a span of 20 bases. This CDR3 has 17 amino acids. CDR3 amino acids: CASSIRDTSSANTEAFF. CDR3 bases: TGTGCCAGCAGTATACGGGACACCTCCTCGGCGAACACTGAAGCTTTCTTT.

The chain employs TRBV7-9 and TRBJ2-3, with 13 bases lining up with TRBD2. Germline CDR1 SEHNR, CDR2 FQNEAQ (reference sequence). The CDR3 spans 16 residues. The V gene end was trimmed by 4 bases and the J gene end by 4 bases; junction bases not matched to a gene: 5. The CDR3 nucleotides read TGTGCCAGCAGCTCTGGACTAGCGGGAGATCCAGATACGCAGTATTTT. Its translation: CASSSGLAGDPDTQYF.

The J gene is TRBJ1-3, the V gene TRBV7-9; the D is unclear. Trimming cost V 11 bases and J 1 base, with 12 bases left between them. This CDR3 has 13 residues. Germline V CDR1 and CDR2: SEHNR, FQNEAQ (reference sequence). CDR3 residues: CAQTRSSGNTIYF. CDR3 coding DNA: TGTGCCCAAACGAGGAGTTCTGGAAACACCATATATTTT.